Sequencing of this T cell receptor (beta chain) was carried out in a study of blood T cell repertoires in COVID-19. About the study: COVID-19 samples from acute and convalescent phases originated in the United States, Italy and Spain. The cDNA or gDNA used as material had been derived from T cells, B-cell-depleted T cells, or PBMCs.

Trimming cost V 6 bases and J 7 bases, with 20 bases left between them. The CDR3 length is 16 residues. Germline assignment: CDR1 SGHRS and CDR2 YFSETQ. This clone was counted a few times. Profiled with immunoSEQ multiplex PCR; TCRdb holds only in-frame clones, not every one. The sample holds 140,000 or so clones; around 82% are singletons and the top ten take over 4%. Sequencing input: peripheral blood. The V and J genes are TRBV5-1 and TRBJ1-6; tentative D call: TRBD1 (5 bases). The source is a woman aged 50 to 65 with acute or convalescent COVID-19. In DNA form, the CDR3 reads TGCGCCAGCAATTCGCCGGAGCGGGGCGGGAATTCACCCCTCCACTTT. Translation gives CASNSPERGGNSPLHF.